This T cell receptor beta chain was found in a study of blood T cells in healthy people across ages. This clonotype was detected a few times. Germline lookup yields CDR1 SGDLS and CDR2 YYNGEE. V lost 5 bases, J lost 5 bases, and 22 bases lay in between. The CDR3 extends over 16 amino acids. It was with a sample-barcoded 5' primer and a J-beta primer mix that a second PCR of about 7 to 12 cycles was run. Tagging of each cDNA molecule was performed by a template-switch adaptor with 12 random nucleotides. TCRdb reprocessed the 5' RACE reads via MiXCR and lists one record per CDR3 protein. The sample carries around 1,600,000 distinct CDR3 sequences, 40% to 45% recorded once.

The sequence came from a woman under 30 in good health. Input material: blood. The chain uses TRBV9 and TRBJ1-1, with D perhaps TRBD1 (5 bases). CDR3 DNA sequence: TGTGCCAGCAGGCCCGGGGTCGACGGGGGACTAACTGAAGCTTTCTTT. Residues: CASRPGVDGGLTEAFF.